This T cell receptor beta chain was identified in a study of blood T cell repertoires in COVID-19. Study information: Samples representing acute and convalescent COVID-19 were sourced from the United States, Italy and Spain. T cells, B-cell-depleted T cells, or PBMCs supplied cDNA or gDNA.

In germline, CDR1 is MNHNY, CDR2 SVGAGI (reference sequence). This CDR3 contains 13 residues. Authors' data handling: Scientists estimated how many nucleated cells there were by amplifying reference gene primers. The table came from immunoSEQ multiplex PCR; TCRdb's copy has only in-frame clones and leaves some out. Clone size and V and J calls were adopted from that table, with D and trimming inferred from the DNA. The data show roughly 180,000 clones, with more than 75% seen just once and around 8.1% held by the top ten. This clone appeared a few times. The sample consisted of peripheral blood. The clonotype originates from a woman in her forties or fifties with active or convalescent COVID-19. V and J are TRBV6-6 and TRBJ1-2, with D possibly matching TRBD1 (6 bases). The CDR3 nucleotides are TGTGGGACGGGGGGCAGGAGTAACTATGGCTACACCTTC. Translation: CGTGGRSNYGYTF.